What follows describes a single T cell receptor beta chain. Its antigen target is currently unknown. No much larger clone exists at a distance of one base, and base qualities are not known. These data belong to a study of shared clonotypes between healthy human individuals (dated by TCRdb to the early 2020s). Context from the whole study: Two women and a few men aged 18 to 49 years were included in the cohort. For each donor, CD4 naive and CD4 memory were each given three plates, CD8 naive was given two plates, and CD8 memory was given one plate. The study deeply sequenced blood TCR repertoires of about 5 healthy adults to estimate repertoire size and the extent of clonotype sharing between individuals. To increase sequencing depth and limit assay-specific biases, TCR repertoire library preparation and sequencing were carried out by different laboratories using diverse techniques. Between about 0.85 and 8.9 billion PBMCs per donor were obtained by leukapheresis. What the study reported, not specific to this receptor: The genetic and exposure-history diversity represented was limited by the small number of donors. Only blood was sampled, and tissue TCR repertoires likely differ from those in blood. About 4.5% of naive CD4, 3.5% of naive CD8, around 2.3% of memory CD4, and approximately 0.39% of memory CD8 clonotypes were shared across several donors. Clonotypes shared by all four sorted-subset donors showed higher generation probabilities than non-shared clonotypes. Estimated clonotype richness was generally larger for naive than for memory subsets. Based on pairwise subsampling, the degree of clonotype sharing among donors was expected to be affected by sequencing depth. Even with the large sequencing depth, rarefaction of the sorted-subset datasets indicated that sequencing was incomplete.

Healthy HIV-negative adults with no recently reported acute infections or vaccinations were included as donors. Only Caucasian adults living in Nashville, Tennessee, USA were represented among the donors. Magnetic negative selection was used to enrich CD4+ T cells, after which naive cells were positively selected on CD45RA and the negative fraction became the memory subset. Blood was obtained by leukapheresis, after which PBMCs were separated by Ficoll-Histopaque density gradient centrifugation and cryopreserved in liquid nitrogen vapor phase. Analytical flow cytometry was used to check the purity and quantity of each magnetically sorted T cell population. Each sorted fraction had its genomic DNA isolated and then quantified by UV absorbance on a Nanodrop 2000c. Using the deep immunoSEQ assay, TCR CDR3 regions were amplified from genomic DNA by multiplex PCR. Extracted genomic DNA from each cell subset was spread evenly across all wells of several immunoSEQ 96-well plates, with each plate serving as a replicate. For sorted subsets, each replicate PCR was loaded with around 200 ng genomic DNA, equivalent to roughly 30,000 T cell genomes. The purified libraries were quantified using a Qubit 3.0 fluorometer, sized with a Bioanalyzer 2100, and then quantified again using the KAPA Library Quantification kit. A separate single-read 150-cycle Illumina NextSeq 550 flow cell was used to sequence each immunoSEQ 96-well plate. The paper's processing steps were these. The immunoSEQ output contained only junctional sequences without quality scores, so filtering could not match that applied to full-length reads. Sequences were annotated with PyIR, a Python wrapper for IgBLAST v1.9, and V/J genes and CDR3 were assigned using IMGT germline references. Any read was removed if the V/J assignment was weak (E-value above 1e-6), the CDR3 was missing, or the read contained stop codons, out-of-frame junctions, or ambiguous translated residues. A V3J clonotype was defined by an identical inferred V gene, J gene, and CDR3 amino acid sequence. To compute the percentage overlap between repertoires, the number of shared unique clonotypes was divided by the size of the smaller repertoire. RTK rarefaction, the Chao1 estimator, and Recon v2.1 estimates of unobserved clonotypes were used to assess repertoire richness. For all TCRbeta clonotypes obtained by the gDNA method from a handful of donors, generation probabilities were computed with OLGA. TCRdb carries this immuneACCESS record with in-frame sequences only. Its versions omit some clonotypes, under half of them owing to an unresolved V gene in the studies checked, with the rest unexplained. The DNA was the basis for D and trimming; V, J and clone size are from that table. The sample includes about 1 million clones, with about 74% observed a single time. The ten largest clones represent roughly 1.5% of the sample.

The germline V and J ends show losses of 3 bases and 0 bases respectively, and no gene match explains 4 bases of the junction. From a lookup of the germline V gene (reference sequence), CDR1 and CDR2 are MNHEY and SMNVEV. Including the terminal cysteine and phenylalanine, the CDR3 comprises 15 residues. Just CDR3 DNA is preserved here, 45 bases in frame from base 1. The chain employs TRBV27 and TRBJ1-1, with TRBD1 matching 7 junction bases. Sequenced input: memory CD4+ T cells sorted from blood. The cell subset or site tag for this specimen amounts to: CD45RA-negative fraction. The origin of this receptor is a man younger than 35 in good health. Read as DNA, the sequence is TGTGCCAGCAGTTTTTCCGGACAGGTGAACACTGAAGCTTTCTTT. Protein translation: CASSFSGQVNTEAFF.